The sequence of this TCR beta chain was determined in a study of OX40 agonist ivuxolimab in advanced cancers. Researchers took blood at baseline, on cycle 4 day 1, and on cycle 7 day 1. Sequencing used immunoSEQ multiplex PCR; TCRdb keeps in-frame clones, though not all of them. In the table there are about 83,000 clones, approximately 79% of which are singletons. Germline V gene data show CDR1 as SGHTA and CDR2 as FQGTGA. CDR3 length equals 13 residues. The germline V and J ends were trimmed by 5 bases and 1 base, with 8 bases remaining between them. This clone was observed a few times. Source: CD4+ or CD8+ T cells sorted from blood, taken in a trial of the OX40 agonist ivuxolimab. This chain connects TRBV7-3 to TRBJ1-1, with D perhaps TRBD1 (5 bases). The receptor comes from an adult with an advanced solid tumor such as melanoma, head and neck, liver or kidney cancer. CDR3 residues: CASSTQGNTEAFF. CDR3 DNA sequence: TGTGCCAGCAGCACGCAGGGGAACACTGAAGCTTTCTTT. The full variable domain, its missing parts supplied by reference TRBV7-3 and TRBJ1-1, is GAGVSQTPSNKVTEKGKYVELRCDPISGHTALYWYRQSLGQGPEFLIYFQGTGAADDSGLPNDRFFAVRPEGSVSTLKIQRTERGDSAVYLCASSTQGNTEAFFGQGTRLTVV.